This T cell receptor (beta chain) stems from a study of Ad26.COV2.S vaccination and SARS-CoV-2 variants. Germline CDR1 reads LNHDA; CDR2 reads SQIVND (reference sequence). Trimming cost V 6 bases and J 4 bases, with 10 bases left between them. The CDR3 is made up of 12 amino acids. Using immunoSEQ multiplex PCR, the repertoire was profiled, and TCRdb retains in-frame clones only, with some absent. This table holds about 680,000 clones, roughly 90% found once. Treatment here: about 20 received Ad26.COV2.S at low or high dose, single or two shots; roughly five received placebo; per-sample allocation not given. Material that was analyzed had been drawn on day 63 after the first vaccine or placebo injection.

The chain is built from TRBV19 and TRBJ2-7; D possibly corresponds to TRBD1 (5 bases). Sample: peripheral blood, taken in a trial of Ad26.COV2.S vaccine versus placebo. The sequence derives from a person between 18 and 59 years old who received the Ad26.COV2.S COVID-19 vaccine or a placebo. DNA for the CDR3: TGTGCCAGTAGCCTAGACAGATACGAGCAGTACTTC. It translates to CASSLDRYEQYF.